These 24 T cell receptor beta chains originate from one sample sequenced in a study of blood T cell repertoires in COVID-19. Data came from immunoSEQ multiplex PCR; TCRdb stores just in-frame clones and leaves some out. The data contain more than 200,000 clones, around 90% of them singletons. Sequences were obtained from peripheral blood. The receptors were sampled from a man in his thirties or forties with COVID-19, enrolled during active disease.

The chain has TRBV28 and TRBJ2-7; D call uncertain. V was pared by 3 bases and J by 5 bases, with 8 bases between. CDR1 and CDR2 from the germline V gene are MDHEN and SYDVKM. The CDR3 covers 12 residues. CDR3 DNA sequence: TGTGCCAGCAGTTTCCAAACTAACGAGCAGTACTTC. Protein: CASSFQTNEQYF. The entire variable domain, with the rest obtained from reference TRBV28 and TRBJ2-7, is as follows: DVKVTQSSRYLVKRTGEKVFLECVQDMDHENMFWYRQDPGLGLRLIYFSYDVKMKEKGDIPEGYSVSREKKERFSLILESASTNQTSMYLCASSFQTNEQYFGPGTRLTVT.

This chain connects TRBV7-3 to TRBJ2-7; D is ambiguous. V lost 5 bases, J lost 3 bases, and 11 bases lay in between. Germline CDR1 SGHTA, CDR2 FQGTGA. This CDR3 contains 13 residues. CDR3 residues: CASSPGLSYEQYF. CDR3 nucleotides: TGTGCCAGCAGCCCTGGGCTGAGCTACGAGCAGTACTTC.

The chain combines TRBV9 with TRBJ2-1; 9 bases align to TRBD2. This CDR3 is 16 amino acids long. CDR1 is SGDLS and CDR2 is YYNGEE in the germline V gene. J gave up 3 bases and V 0 bases, and 4 bases lay outside the gene matches. The CDR3 DNA reads as TGTGCCAGCAGCGTAGCCCCGACTAGCGGCTACAATGAGCAGTTCTTC. This sequence encodes CASSVAPTSGYNEQFF.

The rearrangement uses TRBV12-3 or TRBV12-4 and TRBJ1-1, with D possibly matching TRBD1 (6 bases). This CDR3 comprises 11 residues. V was trimmed by 5 bases and J by 8 bases, leaving 9 bases between them. The chain's CDR3 is CASSAGVEAFF. DNA for the CDR3: TGTGCCAGCAGTGCAGGGGTAGAAGCTTTCTTT.

The V and J genes are TRBV7-3 and TRBJ2-5; tentatively, D is TRBD1 (5 bases). CDR3 length: 14 residues. Between the trimmed V and J ends, which lost 5 bases and 4 bases, there was a span of 14 bases. The germline CDR1 and CDR2 sequences are SGHTA and FQGTGA. The chain's CDR3 is CASSPTRERETQYF. The CDR3 DNA sequence: TGTGCCAGCAGCCCCACCAGGGAACGAGAGACCCAGTACTTC.

The V gene is TRBV4-3, the J gene TRBJ2-7; D is uncertain. CDR1 is LGHNA, CDR2 YSLEER, per germline. The CDR3 sequence is 13 residues long. Trimming stripped 1 base from V and 3 bases from J, with 7 bases between. The CDR3 sequence is CASSQGAGYEQYF. DNA for the CDR3: TGCGCCAGCAGCCAAGGAGCAGGCTACGAGCAGTACTTC.

The chain uses TRBV21-1 and TRBJ1-5. TRBV21-1 is listed as a pseudogene. This CDR3 comprises 15 residues. The CDR3 loop reads CASSLLGVWNQPQHF. The CDR3 coding sequence is TGTGCCAGCAGCCTCCTCGGGGTTTGGAATCAGCCCCAGCATTTT.

The rearrangement uses TRBV20-1 and TRBJ1-4, with D uncertain. This CDR3 is 14 amino acids long. V lost 3 bases, J lost 6 bases, and 14 bases lay in between. Germline loops: CDR1 DFQATT, CDR2 SNEGSKA (reference sequence). The DNA of the CDR3 is TGCAGTGCTAGTAGCCCGGCTCAGGATGAAAAACTGTTTTTT. Its translation is CSASSPAQDEKLFF.

The CDR3 DNA sequence: TGCGCCAGCAGCTTACAGGGTTCCTCGAACACCGGGGAGCTGTTTTTT. Protein sequence: CASSLQGSSNTGELFF. The genes are TRBV5-1 and TRBJ2-2; D may be TRBD1 (6 bases). V dropped 2 bases and J dropped 0 bases, with 11 bases sitting between them. This CDR3 is 16 amino acids long. Per the germline V gene, CDR1 is SGHRS and CDR2 is YFSETQ.

This chain uses TRBV30 with TRBJ2-3; no firm D call. The CDR3 loop spans 13 amino acids. The V and J ends lost 8 bases and 2 bases respectively, with 14 bases between them. Per germline, CDR1 GTSNPN and CDR2 SVGIG (reference sequence). The CDR3 loop reads CAAIGRDTDTQYF. The CDR3 bases are TGTGCCGCGATTGGGCGAGACACAGATACGCAGTATTTT.

Written as DNA, the CDR3 is TGTGCCAGCAGTTTAAGAGCAGGGTTAGCAACTAATGAAAAACTGTTTTTT. Protein: CASSLRAGLATNEKLFF. V gene TRBV27 combines with J gene TRBJ1-4; tentative D call: TRBD1 (5 bases). Trimming removed 2 bases from V and 0 bases from J, with 13 bases in between. Per the germline V gene, CDR1 is MNHEY and CDR2 is SMNVEV (reference sequence). The CDR3 extends over 17 amino acids.

This clone is a singleton in its sample. This sample also contains other DNA sequences that code for the same CDR3. The rearrangement links TRBV27 to TRBJ2-7; 8 bases map to TRBD1. The V and J ends lost 3 bases and 0 bases, in that order; junction bases with no gene match: 1. CDR1 and CDR2 (germline): MNHEY, SMNVEV (reference sequence). This CDR3 is 14 amino acids long. As DNA, the CDR3 is TGTGCCAGCAGTTTCGGGACAGGCTCCTACGAGCAGTACTTC. This translates into CASSFGTGSYEQYF.

The chain joins TRBV24-1 to TRBJ2-3, with 10 bases lining up with TRBD2. The CDR3 spans 16 residues. The J segment lost 6 bases and the V segment lost 4 bases, leaving 9 bases of the junction unmatched. CDR1 and CDR2 from the germline V gene are KGHDR and SFDVKD. CDR3 sequence reads: CATSDPSSGRADTQYF. The DNA for the CDR3 is TGTGCCACCAGTGACCCCTCTAGCGGGAGAGCCGATACGCAGTATTTT.

This clone was detected only once. The chain joins TRBV6-5 to TRBJ1-1; no clear D gene. The CDR3 length is 13 residues. Trimming left V 8 bases short and J 1 base short, with 11 bases between. Germline V CDR1 and CDR2: MNHEY, SVGAGI. CDR3 coding DNA: TGTGCCAGCCAGGCCGCAGGGAACACTGAAGCTTTCTTT. It is translated as CASQAAGNTEAFF.

The gene calls are TRBV7-9 and TRBJ2-2; possible D gene TRBD2, 6 bases. Germline-derived CDR1 and CDR2 are SEHNR and FQNEAQ (reference sequence). The CDR3 loop spans 15 amino acids. Trimming stripped 5 bases from V and 4 bases from J, with 14 bases between. The CDR3 DNA sequence: TGTGCCAGCAGCAAAAAGGGACTTTTCACCGGGGAGCTGTTTTTT. As protein: CASSKKGLFTGELFF.

DNA of the CDR3: TGTGCCAGCAGCTATTCTACAGGAATCCGCTACAATGAGCAGTTCTTC. This sequence encodes CASSYSTGIRYNEQFF. The V and J genes are TRBV7-8 and TRBJ2-1, with D perhaps TRBD1 (5 bases). This CDR3 has 16 residues. CDR1 SGHVS and CDR2 FQNEAQ come from the germline V gene. V lost 4 bases and J lost 3, with 16 bases in between. Full variable domain (rest looked up from reference TRBV7-8 and TRBJ2-1): GAGVSQSPRYKVAKRGQDVALRCDPISGHVSLFWYQQALGQGPEFLTYFQNEAQLDKSGLPSDRFFAERPEGSVSTLKIQRTQQEDSAVYLCASSYSTGIRYNEQFFGPGTRLTVL.

V gene TRBV28 combines with J gene TRBJ1-5, with 8 bases lining up with TRBD1. The CDR3 has 15 residues. The germline CDR1 and CDR2 sequences are MDHEN and SYDVKM. Unmatched junction bases numbered 4, after V lost 4 bases and J lost 2 bases. Written as DNA, the CDR3 is TGTGCCAGCAGTTCCGGACAGGGAGGCAATCAGCCCCAGCATTTT. This sequence encodes CASSSGQGGNQPQHF.

The chain employs TRBV11-2 and TRBJ1-3; D is unresolved. This CDR3 has 16 amino acids. In germline, CDR1 is SGHAT, CDR2 FQNNGV. Trimming took 6 bases from V and 4 from J, leaving 19 bases between them. This chain's CDR3 is CASRSHKGLCGNTIYF. The DNA of the CDR3 is TGTGCCAGCAGGTCCCACAAAGGACTGTGCGGAAACACCATATATTTT.

The J gene is TRBJ1-2, the V gene TRBV9; weak D call: TRBD1 (6 bases). CDR3 length: 15 amino acids. The V end lost 3 bases, the J end lost 8 bases, and 20 bases lay between the germline ends. The germline V gene encodes CDR1 SGDLS and CDR2 YYNGEE. The CDR3 nucleotides are TGTGCCAGCAGCGCCCGTGGGGGCTCGTTCAGGGGCTACACCTTC. Translation gives CASSARGGSFRGYTF.

The chain employs TRBV12-3 or TRBV12-4 and TRBJ2-7; 9 positions agree with TRBD2. The junction had 2 bases not matched to a gene; V was cut back by 6 bases and J by 2 bases. The length of the CDR3 is 13 residues. This CDR3 reads CASSLAGPYEQYF. CDR3 nucleotide sequence: TGTGCCAGCAGCCTAGCGGGGCCCTACGAGCAGTACTTC.

The chain carries TRBV5-1 and TRBJ1-2, with 9 bases lining up with TRBD1. The J segment lost 5 bases and the V segment lost 4 bases, leaving 6 bases of the junction unmatched. The CDR3 spans 14 residues. Germline lookup yields CDR1 SGHRS and CDR2 YFSETQ. The CDR3 nucleotides read TGCGCCAGCAGCCCGGGACAGGGATTTTATGGCTACACCTTC. Protein sequence: CASSPGQGFYGYTF.

The rearrangement uses TRBV7-2 and TRBJ2-7; TRBD1 aligns across 7 bases. This CDR3 contains 15 residues. Trimming took 5 bases from V and 3 from J; bases not matched to a gene: 10. Germline CDR1 SGHTA, CDR2 FQGNSA. CDR3 in amino acids: CASSPSGTAIYEQYF. Written as DNA, the CDR3 is TGTGCCAGCAGCCCTAGTGGGACAGCGATCTACGAGCAGTACTTC.

The chain is built from TRBV28 and TRBJ1-2; 7 nucleotides align to TRBD1. CDR1 and CDR2 (germline): MDHEN, SYDVKM. V lost 6 bases and J lost 4; bases outside the gene matches: 8. The CDR3 contains 14 residues. CDR3 nucleotides: TGTGCCAGCAGACCCGACAGGGTAAGCTATGGCTACACCTTC. This encodes CASRPDRVSYGYTF.

This chain uses TRBV4-3 with TRBJ1-1; D is uncertain. CDR3 size: 14 residues. V was trimmed by 0 bases and J by 5 bases, leaving 10 bases between them. In germline, CDR1 is LGHNA, CDR2 YSLEER. In DNA, the CDR3 is TGCGCCAGCAGCCAAGAAGAGCGCGGGACTGAAGCTTTCTTT. It yields the protein CASSQEERGTEAFF.